The sequence of this T cell receptor beta chain was determined in a study of T cell repertoires in cytomegalovirus infection. Study background: Well-studied HLA-B-restricted CMV epitopes were used in the study alongside recently identified HLA-C-restricted ones. Study outcomes and limitations: Adding up the frequency of public TCR beta families identified people who carried CMV plus the relevant HLA. Dominating the ex vivo response were HLA-C-restricted CMV-specific TCR beta clonotypes.

This CDR3 contains 14 residues. Per the germline V gene, CDR1 is MNHEY and CDR2 is SVGAGI. V lost 1 base, J lost 5 bases, and 11 bases lay in between. Of note for this clonotype: Its antigen remains unknown.

TCRdb re-called the reads with MiXCR, one entry per CDR3 protein. The data hold 830,000 or so distinct CDR3 sequences, with over 25% observed a single time. V gene TRBV6-5 combines with J gene TRBJ2-5; TRBD1 might be the D (5 bases). The sequence derives from a human donor in good health (CMV status not recorded). Some clones in this sample may be carry-over from other donors' samples. The material was cultured CD8+ T cells from PBMCs, obtained from culture after CMV antigen stimulation. Written as DNA, the CDR3 is TGTGCCAGCAGTTACTACGATGGGGCTGAGACCCAGTACTTC. Its protein is CASSYYDGAETQYF.